Below, 2 T cell receptor beta chains from the same sample are listed, as sequenced in a study of identical twins. TCRdb recomputed calls from the 5' RACE reads with MiXCR, one row per CDR3 protein. The repertoire includes around 530,000 distinct CDR3 sequences, 15% of them detected once, and roughly 0.46% sits in the top ten. The same sample was also used in a study of yellow fever vaccine responses in identical twins.

Sequenced: CD4+ T cells sorted from blood. Every receptor here comes from a woman younger than 30 in good health.

This clonotype occurred a few times. J is TRBJ2-7 and V is TRBV9; no reliable D call. The CDR3 covers 13 residues. Germline loops: CDR1 SGDLS, CDR2 YYNGEE. The ends were cut back, 4 bases at V and 2 bases at J, with 10 bases in the middle. The CDR3 DNA reads as TGTGCCAGCAGCCCCCCAGGAGCCTACGAGCAGTACTTC. Its protein is CASSPPGAYEQYF.

This clonotype occurred a few times. The chain couples TRBV7-9 to TRBJ2-1; either TRBD1 or TRBD2 may supply D (5 bases each). This CDR3 has 13 residues. V lost 5 bases and J lost 8, with 13 bases in between. Germline CDR1 is SEHNR and CDR2 is FQNEAQ (reference sequence). The CDR3 bases are TGTGCCAGCAGCGTGGGACCAGTGGATGAGCAGTTCTTC. Its translation is CASSVGPVDEQFF.